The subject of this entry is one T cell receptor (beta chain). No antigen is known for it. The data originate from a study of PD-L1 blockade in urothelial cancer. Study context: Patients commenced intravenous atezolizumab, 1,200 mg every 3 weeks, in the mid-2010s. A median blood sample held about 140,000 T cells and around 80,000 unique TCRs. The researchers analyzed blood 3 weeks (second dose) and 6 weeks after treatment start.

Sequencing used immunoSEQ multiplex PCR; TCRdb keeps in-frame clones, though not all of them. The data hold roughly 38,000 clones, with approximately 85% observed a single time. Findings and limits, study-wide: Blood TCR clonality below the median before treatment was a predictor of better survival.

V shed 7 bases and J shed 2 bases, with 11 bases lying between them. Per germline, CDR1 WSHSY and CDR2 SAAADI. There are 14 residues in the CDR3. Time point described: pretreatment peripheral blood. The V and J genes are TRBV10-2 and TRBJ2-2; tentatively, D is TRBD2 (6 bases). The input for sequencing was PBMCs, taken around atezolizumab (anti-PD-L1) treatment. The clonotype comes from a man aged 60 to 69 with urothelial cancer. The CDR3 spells CASTLLANTGELFF. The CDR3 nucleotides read TGCGCCAGCACCTTACTAGCTAACACCGGGGAGCTGTTTTTT.